This TCR beta chain was found in a study of molecular identifiers for immune sequencing clone quantification. The overall study: For replicates, RNA isolated from around 20,000 or 99,000 naive CD8 cells was divided into five portions, of which four were sequenced.

CDR1 is SGHTA, CDR2 FQGNSA, per germline. V dropped 3 bases and J dropped 8; count of bases not matched to a gene: 5. The CDR3 is made up of 15 amino acids. The bulk TCR libraries were made with methods described before and with listed TCR primers. TCRdb re-derived calls from the PCR reads in MiXCR, one entry per CDR3 protein. The sample lists 35,000 to 45,000 distinct CDR3 sequences, about 20% occurring once. Source material: naive CD8+ T cells from blood, with Jurkat cell RNA spiked in. The sample's subset: FACS-sorted CD8+CD4-CCR7+CD45RA+ naive T cells. The receptor was derived from a human donor in good health. Some libraries in this study had Jurkat cell RNA spiked in. V gene TRBV7-2 combines with J gene TRBJ2-1; 12 bases align to TRBD2. CDR3: CASSFSSGGADEQFF. CDR3 DNA sequence: TGTGCCAGCAGCTTTTCTAGCGGGGGGGCTGATGAGCAGTTCTTC.